Presented here are 3 T cell receptor beta chains from one specimen sequenced in a study of T cells of healthy individuals. TCRdb reprocessed the 5' RACE reads with MiXCR, giving one entry per CDR3 protein. The sample has tens of thousands of distinct CDR3 sequences, about 15% seen once. These receptors came from a human donor in good health.

Points on this clonotype: It may be a read error: a sequence one base away is much more abundant. The chain carries TRBV20-1 and TRBJ1-6; D not certain. The CDR3 length is 14 residues. Per the germline V gene, CDR1 is DFQATT and CDR2 is SNEGSKA (reference sequence). In nucleotides, the CDR3 is TGCAGTGCTAGAGACAGTCAGGCTAATTCACCCCTCAACTTT. Protein: CSARDSQANSPLNF.

This clonotype was seen only once. The chain carries TRBV6-2 or TRBV6-3 and TRBJ1-5; 9 bases are shared with TRBD1. Germline-derived CDR1 and CDR2 are MNHEY and SVGEGT. The CDR3 is 15 amino acids. V was clipped by 6 bases and J by 3 bases; unmatched bases: 6. The DNA for the CDR3 is TGTGCCAGCAGGCGGGACAGGGCCCTCAATCAGCCCCAGCATTTT. Translation: CASRRDRALNQPQHF.

In this sample, this clonotype turned up many times. The CDR3 DNA sequence: TGTGCCAGCAGTTTAGGAAGTGCCGGGGAGCTGTTTTTT. This encodes CASSLGSAGELFF. The V and J genes are TRBV12-3 or TRBV12-4 and TRBJ2-2; no clear D. The CDR3 spans 13 residues. Trimming removed 1 base at V and 6 bases at J, with 6 bases between.